These T cell receptor beta chains were read from a single sample in a study of blood T cell repertoires in COVID-19. The table came from immunoSEQ multiplex PCR; TCRdb's copy has only in-frame clones and leaves some out. The sample shows roughly 250,000 clones, roughly 91% of them seen only once. Specimen: PBMCs or T cells enriched from blood (not recorded which). These receptors all come from a woman in her 40s with acute COVID-19. CDR3s leave out the opening cysteine and the closing phenylalanine or tryptophan. Fields, in order: V gene, CDR3 protein.

TRBV7-2	ASSLVQGALGYT
TRBV20-1	SASIRQGGTGELF
TRBV29-1	SVLEGARLGYT
TRBV2	ASGRTGNTGELF
TRBV6-5	ASRDRGTDTQY
TRBV12-3/TRBV12-4	ASSYRVYNEQF
TRBV24-1	ATSEGGGAGDGETQY
TRBV5-4	ASGLAGVDTQY
TRBV5-6	ASSLGWISDRYEQY
TRBV9	ASSVAGVGGYT
TRBV3-1/TRBV3-2	ASSQRTSGRRNPYNEQF
TRBV6-5	ASSYRGTGGDEQY
TRBV7-7	ASSPRLDSSYNEQF
TRBV28	ASSYRDKLF
TRBV29-1	SVTPGQGATDTQY
TRBV28	ASSLSIGTSGNSGELF
TRBV5-8	ASSLVGTDWGNQPQH
TRBV6-2/TRBV6-3	ASSGGRSGANVLT
TRBV14	ASSRDGRGGREKLF
TRBV4-1	ASSPRLAGGYEQY
TRBV14	ASSHSPSGGAYTQY
TRBV4-1	ASSQIGGTEAF
TRBV5-1	ASSPDRGTEAF
TRBV7-9	ASSFVGGGYGYT
TRBV28	ASSWRDRFSYEQY
TRBV2	ASSETGAFTDTQY
TRBV2	ASEQGASSYEQY
TRBV11-2	ASSLYPPGHIGETQY
TRBV6-2/TRBV6-3	ASSLTQRGGGGYT
TRBV27	ASTRGQAETGELF
TRBV3-1/TRBV3-2	ASSRRLGETQY
TRBV6-1	ASSDKGYTGELF
TRBV30	AWRNRDGSPLH
TRBV5-4	ASSFQGGGELF
TRBV19	ASSNRQGVGETQY
TRBV5-6	ASSLAVGQGLNSPLH
TRBV19	ASSKGAQETQY
TRBV19	ASRGWVGQGNQPQH
TRBV19	ASSRGEAGTDTQY
TRBV19	ASSMRGGGQETQY
TRBV6-5	ASSSGLAGEQY
TRBV2	ASRGQGSNTEAF
TRBV7-9	ASRRGRNTGELF
TRBV24-1	ATSDRDNYTGELF
TRBV7-6	ASSLAQAGASSTDTQY
TRBV10-3	AISESGSEVYGYT
TRBV12-3/TRBV12-4	ASSGPRTDEQF
TRBV24-1	ATSDWGEWGSSPLH
TRBV2	ASSDRGSRQH
TRBV11-3	ASSSGTGGIQETQY
TRBV7-9	ASRDPGQGFPGEQF
TRBV19	ASSIGEPREVQPQH
TRBV3-1/TRBV3-2	ASSLRPQGAGGNTIY
TRBV2	ASSEADASSTDTQY
TRBV30	AWSKGMDTEAF
TRBV2	ASCRDTYQPQH
TRBV5-4	ASTLDRVGEQY
TRBV12-3/TRBV12-4	ASSGGGISPLH
TRBV28	ASSSGTARSYEQY